This TCR beta chain was identified in a study of neurological immune-mediated disorders. Regarding the study as a whole: No sharing of CDR3 amino acid sequences was observed among expanded clones across subjects, suggesting private repertoires in all groups.

This clonotype was seen repeatedly, ten times or more. Its specificity is unknown. The time point was: longitudinal time-point 2. V was trimmed by 0 bases and J by 6 bases, leaving 11 bases between them. The CDR3 sequence is 14 residues long. Germline-derived CDR1 and CDR2 are SEHNR and FQNEAQ (reference sequence). Each TCR transcript was tagged with a 10-nucleotide random UMI during 5'RACE. MiXCR was run by TCRdb on the 5' RACE reads, yielding one entry per CDR3 protein. The table lists tens of thousands of distinct CDR3 sequences, approximately 13% of them singletons. The chain carries TRBV7-9 and TRBJ1-2, with a possible D match to TRBD1 (5 bases). Sequencing input: PBMCs. This receptor was taken from a female donor with HTLV-1-associated myelopathy (HAM/TSP). The CDR3 sequence is CASSLAGVGDGYTF. Written as DNA, the CDR3 is TGTGCCAGCAGCTTAGCGGGGGTCGGCGATGGCTACACCTTC.